This TCR beta chain derives from a study of control samples from healthy donors and cancer patients. The method was immunoSEQ multiplex PCR; TCRdb's version includes in-frame clones alone and lacks a portion of them. The table shows about 69,000 clones, with over 85% occurring only once. In germline, CDR1 is WNHNN, CDR2 SYGVQD (reference sequence). This CDR3 comprises 14 residues. V lost 3 bases and J 2 bases, leaving 10 bases between the germline ends. Sequenced sample: PBMCs. V is TRBV10-1 and J is TRBJ2-5; the D gene is possibly TRBD2 (6 bases). The TCR sequence derives from a man in his 60s with colorectal cancer. CDR3 nucleotides: TGCGCCAGCAGTGAATCGGCGGGGCAAGAGACCCAGTACTTC. Translating it yields CASSESAGQETQYF.